This is a list of T cell receptor beta chains from one sample in a study of T cells in localized non-small cell lung cancer. TCRdb's table, derived via immunoSEQ multiplex PCR, lists solely in-frame clones and lacks some. This sample has under 25,000 clones, with 88% found just once. This sample comprised PBMCs, obtained before any cancer treatment. These receptors were obtained from a man aged 40 to 75 with stage II squamous cell lung carcinoma. Both conserved end residues are part of each CDR3. Fields, in order: D gene, V gene, clone size, J gene, CDR3 DNA, CDR3 protein. D genes are given only for firm matches. Not every row has a clone size; where given, it reads once, few, many or a size class.

NA,TRBV14,NA,TRBJ1-1,TGTGCCAGCAGCTCATCCGTAATTATGGGAGGTAACACTGAAGCTTTCTTT,CASSSSVIMGGNTEAFF
NA,TRBV18,NA,TRBJ2-6,TGTGCCAGCTCACTCCTCAGGGCTGGGGCCAACGTCCTGACTTTC,CASSLLRAGANVLTF
TRBD2,TRBV2,NA,TRBJ2-7,TGTGCCAGCACCATGGAGGTAGCGGGAGTGATCGAGCAGTACTTC,CASTMEVAGVIEQYF
NA,TRBV7-2,NA,TRBJ1-1,TGTGCCAGCAGCCCTCCTAGATCACGCACTGAAGCTTTCTTT,CASSPPRSRTEAFF
NA,TRBV7-8,NA,TRBJ2-7,TGTGCCAGCAGCTTAGCCTCGGGCGAGCAGTACTTC,CASSLASGEQYF
NA,TRBV10-3,NA,TRBJ1-2,TGTGCCGCTGGCCAGATGTCCGAATGGGGAAGGGGAGGTGGAGGCTACACCTTC,CAAGQMSEWGRGGGGYTF
NA,TRBV30,NA,TRBJ1-1,TGTGCCTGGAGTGCAGGGCGGAACACTGAAGCTTTCTTT,CAWSAGRNTEAFF
NA,TRBV2,NA,TRBJ2-6,TGTGCCAGCAGTGAAACGGAAACTGGGGCCAACGTCCTGACTTTC,CASSETETGANVLTF
TRBD1,TRBV19,NA,TRBJ2-1,TGTGCCACCTACAGGGGCGGGTCTGACAATGAGCAGTTCTTC,CATYRGGSDNEQFF
TRBD1,TRBV9,NA,TRBJ1-1,TGTGCCAGCAGCGTAGGAGGGACAGTGAACACTGAAGCTTTCTTT,CASSVGGTVNTEAFF
NA,TRBV5-4,NA,TRBJ2-3,TGTGCCAGCAGCTTAGGGGGCGGGGTCACAGATACGCAGTATTTT,CASSLGGGVTDTQYF
NA,TRBV5-1,NA,TRBJ2-2,TGCGCCAGCAGCAGGTACGACACCGGGGAGCTGTTTTTT,CASSRYDTGELFF
NA,TRBV14,NA,TRBJ2-1,TGTGCCAGCAGCCAAGTTCTGAATGAGCAGTTCTTC,CASSQVLNEQFF
TRBD2,TRBV11-3,NA,TRBJ2-3,TGTGCCAGCAGCTGGGGGACTAGCGGGAACACAGATACGCAGTATTTT,CASSWGTSGNTDTQYF
TRBD1,TRBV27,once,TRBJ1-2,TGTGCCAGCAGTTCCAGGTTGGGACAGCAAAACTATGGCTACACCTTC,CASSSRLGQQNYGYTF
TRBD1,TRBV2,NA,TRBJ1-4,TGTGCCAGCACGGACAGGGGGCGCGAAAAACTGTTTTTT,CASTDRGREKLFF
NA,TRBV30,NA,TRBJ1-3,TGTGCCTGGAGTCCGTCTGGGGCAGCAGCTGGAAACACCATATATTTT,CAWSPSGAAAGNTIYF
NA,TRBV5-5,NA,TRBJ1-3,TGTGCCAGCAGCTTGCTACCCCTGGGCGGAAACACCATATATTTT,CASSLLPLGGNTIYF
TRBD1,TRBV30,NA,TRBJ1-1,TGTGCCCGACAGGGGGCCCTGAACACTGAAGCTTTCTTT,CARQGALNTEAFF
NA,TRBV19,NA,TRBJ2-4,TGTGCCAGTAGTATGACAGTCGGTACCCTAGCCAAAAACATTCAGTACTTC,CASSMTVGTLAKNIQYF
TRBD2,TRBV2,once,TRBJ2-2,TGTGCCAGCACCCTGACTAGCGGCGAGCTGTTTTTT,CASTLTSGELFF
NA,TRBV7-9,NA,TRBJ1-1,TGTGCCAGCAGCTTAGTCTGGACAGAGAATATGAACACTGAAGCTTTCTTT,CASSLVWTENMNTEAFF
TRBD1,TRBV4-2,NA,TRBJ1-2,TGTGCCAGCAGCCAAGTTCCCCCGAAACAGGGGGCGCGTTATGGCTACACCTTC,CASSQVPPKQGARYGYTF
NA,TRBV10-1,NA,TRBJ2-7,TGCGCCAGCAGCGCCGGGGGCTACGAGCAGTACTTC,CASSAGGYEQYF
NA,TRBV5-4,few,TRBJ1-1,TGTGCCAGCCGGGGGGGCAGGGGTACTTTCTTT,CASRGGRGTFF
NA,TRBV2,NA,TRBJ2-7,TGTGCCAGCTACCTCGGGACTGGGAACGAGCAGTACTTC,CASYLGTGNEQYF
NA,TRBV20-1,NA,TRBJ2-7,TGCAGTGCTAGAGAAGCACACGAGCAGTACTTC,CSAREAHEQYF
NA,TRBV11-2,NA,TRBJ1-2,TGTGCCAGCAGCGGCAGGTCCTCAAGGGACTATGGCTACACCTTC,CASSGRSSRDYGYTF
NA,TRBV7-2,NA,TRBJ1-6,TGTGCCAGCAGCCTCAGGGGCACCTATAATTCACCCCTCCACTTT,CASSLRGTYNSPLHF
NA,TRBV6-4,NA,TRBJ2-1,TGTGCCAGCAGTGACGGGCCCCCAGAGTGGGGGTTAGGCAATGAGCAGTTCTTC,CASSDGPPEWGLGNEQFF
TRBD1,TRBV15,NA,TRBJ1-4,TGTGCCACCAGCAGGCCAGGGGGCGATCGTCATGAAAAACTGTTTTTT,CATSRPGGDRHEKLFF
NA,TRBV6-5,NA,TRBJ1-3,TGTGCCATTTCCCCGGCAGGTGGAAACACCATATATTTT,CAISPAGGNTIYF
TRBD2,TRBV27,once,TRBJ2-1,TGTGCCAGCAGTCCCTGGGAGGGTCCCAATGAGCAGTTCTTC,CASSPWEGPNEQFF
NA,TRBV11-2,NA,TRBJ1-1,TGTGCCAGCAGCCTAATAGGGCGGTCGGGAGAAGCTTTCTTT,CASSLIGRSGEAFF
NA,TRBV27,NA,TRBJ2-1,TGTGCCAGCAGTTTTTCTAGTTCGGCTGAGCAGTTCTTC,CASSFSSSAEQFF
TRBD2,TRBV7-9,NA,TRBJ2-1,TGTGCCAGCAGCTACCTGGCGGGAGGGGATGAGCAGTTCTTC,CASSYLAGGDEQFF
NA,TRBV5-1,NA,TRBJ2-2,TGCGCCAGCAGCTTGCAGGGTACGAACACCGGGGAGCTGTTTTTT,CASSLQGTNTGELFF
NA,TRBV6-1,NA,TRBJ2-7,TGTGCCAGCAGTGAATGGAAGGGCTTACCCTACGAGCAGTACTTC,CASSEWKGLPYEQYF
NA,TRBV13,NA,TRBJ2-7,TGTGCCAGCAGCTTAAGGTCTGCTGGGGAGCAGTACTTC,CASSLRSAGEQYF
NA,TRBV27,NA,TRBJ2-1,TGTGCCAGCAGTCCGTCGGAGGGGCCCTACAATGAGCAGTTCTTC,CASSPSEGPYNEQFF
NA,TRBV4-1,NA,TRBJ2-7,TGCGCCAGCAGCCAAGTGCACGAGCAGTACTTC,CASSQVHEQYF
NA,TRBV27,NA,TRBJ1-5,TGTGCCAGCTCGCGCTCTAGATGGGTGGCCCAGCATTTT,CASSRSRWVAQHF
NA,TRBV6-4,NA,TRBJ2-1,TGTGCCAGCAGTCCCGGGGGGCCAGAGCAGTTCTTC,CASSPGGPEQFF
NA,TRBV10-3,NA,TRBJ2-7,TGTGCCATCAGTGACCGGACTCCAGGGGGGTGGGAGCAGTACTTC,CAISDRTPGGWEQYF
NA,TRBV6-5,NA,TRBJ2-1,TGTGCCAGCATGGGGCACAATGAGCAGTTCTTC,CASMGHNEQFF
NA,TRBV2,NA,TRBJ2-3,TGTGCCAGCAGCAACTCAGATACGCAGTATTTT,CASSNSDTQYF
NA,TRBV19,NA,TRBJ2-5,TGTGCCAGTAGTGCCCGGGACCAAGAGACCCAGTACTTC,CASSARDQETQYF
TRBD1,TRBV19,once,TRBJ2-2,TGTGCCAGTAGTATAGTGCCACAGGGGGCCGGGGAGCTGTTTTTT,CASSIVPQGAGELFF
NA,TRBV7-8,NA,TRBJ2-7,TGTGCCAGCAGCTTCACCACCCCAGGGTCCTATACCTACGAGCAGTACTTC,CASSFTTPGSYTYEQYF
TRBD1,TRBV27,NA,TRBJ2-7,TGTGCCAGCAGTTCCAGGACAGGGGAGGAGCAGTACTTC,CASSSRTGEEQYF
TRBD2,TRBV7-3,NA,TRBJ2-3,TGTGCCAGCAGCTCCAGCGGGACTAGCGCAGATACGCAGTATTTT,CASSSSGTSADTQYF
NA,TRBV7-6,NA,TRBJ2-1,TGTGCCAGCAGCTTCCGAGGGGCCCCGAACTCCCAATCCGTTTTCTTC,CASSFRGAPNSQSVFF
TRBD2,TRBV19,once,TRBJ2-2,TGTGCCAGTAGACGGGGGGCCGGGGAGCTGTTTTTT,CASRRGAGELFF
NA,TRBV30,few,TRBJ1-5,TGTGCCTGGGCGGGGGATAGCAATCAGCCCCAGCATTTT,CAWAGDSNQPQHF
NA,TRBV7-3,once,TRBJ2-5,TGTGCCAGCAGCCCAGCTAGATCAGAGACCCAGTACTTC,CASSPARSETQYF
NA,TRBV7-9,NA,TRBJ2-7,TGTGCCAGCAGCTTTGGCCTAGGTTCCTACGAGCAGTACTTC,CASSFGLGSYEQYF
TRBD1,TRBV9,few,TRBJ2-7,TGTGCCAGCAGCGAGGAGACAGGGATCTCCTACGAGCAGTACTTC,CASSEETGISYEQYF
TRBD1,TRBV19,few,TRBJ1-1,TGTGCCAGTAGTACGCTTGACAGGGGGAGGACTGAAGCTTTCTTT,CASSTLDRGRTEAFF
NA,TRBV2,NA,TRBJ2-2,TGTGCCAGCGGGTGGGACACCGGGGAGCTGTTTTTT,CASGWDTGELFF
NA,TRBV25-1,NA,TRBJ2-1,TGTGCCAGCAGTCCTCACGGGGAGTCGTACAATGAGCAGTTCTTC,CASSPHGESYNEQFF